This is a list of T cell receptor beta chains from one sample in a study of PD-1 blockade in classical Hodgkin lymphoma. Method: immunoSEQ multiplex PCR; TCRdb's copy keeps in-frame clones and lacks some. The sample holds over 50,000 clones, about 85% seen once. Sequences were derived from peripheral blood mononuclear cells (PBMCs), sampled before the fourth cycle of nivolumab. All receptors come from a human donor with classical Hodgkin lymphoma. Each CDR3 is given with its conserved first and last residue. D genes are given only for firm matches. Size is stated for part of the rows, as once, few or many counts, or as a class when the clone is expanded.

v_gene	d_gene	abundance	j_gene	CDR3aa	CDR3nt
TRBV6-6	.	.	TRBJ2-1	CASWGTAPYNEQFF	TGTGCCAGCTGGGGAACAGCCCCGTACAATGAGCAGTTCTTC
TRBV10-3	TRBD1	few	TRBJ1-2	CAITSGGLHYGYTF	TGTGCCATCACCTCAGGGGGCTTGCACTATGGCTACACCTTC
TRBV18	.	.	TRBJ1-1	CASSVGTNTEAFF	TGTGCCAGCTCAGTGGGAACGAACACTGAAGCTTTCTTT
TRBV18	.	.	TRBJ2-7	CASSPTGDQQYF	TGTGCCAGCTCACCAACGGGGGACCAGCAGTACTTC
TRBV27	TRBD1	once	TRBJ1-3	CASSFTGGGGNTIYF	TGTGCCAGCAGTTTCACAGGGGGCGGTGGAAACACCATATATTTT
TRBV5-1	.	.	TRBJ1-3	CASSLEGGSGNTIYF	TGCGCCAGCAGCTTGGAGGGCGGCTCTGGAAACACCATATATTTT
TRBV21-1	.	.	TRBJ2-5	CASNTRTVQETQYF	TGTGCCAGCAATACCCGGACAGTCCAAGAGACCCAGTACTTC
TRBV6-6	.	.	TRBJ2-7	CASSYRRDYEQYF	TGTGCCAGCAGTTACCGCAGGGACTACGAGCAGTACTTC
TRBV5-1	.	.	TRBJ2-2	CASSYIMAGGELFF	TGCGCCAGCAGCTATATTATGGCAGGCGGGGAGCTGTTTTTT
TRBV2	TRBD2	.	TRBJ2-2	CASKQRGGNTGELFF	TGTGCCAGCAAGCAGCGGGGGGGTAACACCGGGGAGCTGTTTTTT
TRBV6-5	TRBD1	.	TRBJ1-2	CASIRQGANYGYTF	TGTGCCAGCATCAGACAGGGGGCTAACTATGGCTACACCTTC
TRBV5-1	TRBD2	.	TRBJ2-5	CASSSGWTSGEETQYF	TGCGCCAGCAGCTCAGGGTGGACTAGCGGGGAAGAGACCCAGTACTTC
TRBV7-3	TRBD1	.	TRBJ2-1	CASSSAGQGANLNSYNEQFF	TGTGCCAGCAGCTCGGCAGGACAGGGGGCGAATTTAAACTCCTACAATGAGCAGTTCTTC
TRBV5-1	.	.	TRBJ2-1	CASSNYNEQFF	TGCGCCAGCAGCAATTACAATGAGCAGTTCTTC
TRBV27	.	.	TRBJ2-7	CASSLHVSYEQYF	TGTGCCAGCAGTTTACACGTATCCTACGAGCAGTACTTC
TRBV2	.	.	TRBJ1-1	CATSSLLNTEAFF	TGTGCCACCTCAAGCCTCTTGAACACTGAAGCTTTCTTT
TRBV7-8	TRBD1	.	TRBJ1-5	CASSHRGVRNQPQHF	TGTGCCAGCAGCCACAGGGGTGTCCGCAATCAGCCCCAGCATTTT
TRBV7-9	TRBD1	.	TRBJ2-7	CASSSSGGYEQYF	TGTGCCAGCAGCTCCTCAGGGGGCTACGAGCAGTACTTC
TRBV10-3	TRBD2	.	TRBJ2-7	CAISPRDYYEQYF	TGTGCCATCAGCCCCAGGGACTACTACGAGCAGTACTTC
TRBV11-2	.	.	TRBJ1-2	CASSLNPGANYGYTF	TGTGCCAGCAGCTTAAACCCAGGGGCGAACTATGGCTACACCTTC
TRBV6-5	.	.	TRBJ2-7	CASRPRARSGYEQYF	TGTGCCAGCAGACCCAGGGCTCGATCGGGCTACGAGCAGTACTTC
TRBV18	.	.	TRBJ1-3	CASSPPIGDVSGNTIYF	TGTGCCAGCTCACCACCGATAGGGGACGTCTCTGGAAACACCATATATTTT
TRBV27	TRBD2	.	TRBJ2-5	CASNSRLAGRQETQYF	TGTGCCAGCAACTCCCGACTAGCGGGGAGACAAGAGACCCAGTACTTC
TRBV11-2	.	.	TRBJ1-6	CASSLRLNSPLHF	TGTGCCAGCAGCTTACGGCTTAATTCACCCCTCCACTTT
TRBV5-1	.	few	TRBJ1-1	CASSLVHPGNTEAFF	TGCGCCAGCAGCTTGGTTCACCCCGGGAACACTGAAGCTTTCTTT
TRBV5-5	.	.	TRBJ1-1	CASSLVGDGRTEAFF	TGTGCCAGCAGCTTGGTAGGGGACGGGAGGACTGAAGCTTTCTTT
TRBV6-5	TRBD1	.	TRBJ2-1	CASSYWAGGYDEQFF	TGTGCCAGCAGTTACTGGGCAGGGGGTTATGATGAGCAGTTCTTC
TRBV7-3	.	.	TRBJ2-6	CASSPIKDSSGANVLTF	TGTGCCAGCAGCCCCATAAAAGACAGCTCTGGGGCCAACGTCCTGACTTTC
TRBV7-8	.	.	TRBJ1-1	CASSLTNSMNTEAFF	TGTGCCAGCAGCTTAACGAACAGCATGAACACTGAAGCTTTCTTT
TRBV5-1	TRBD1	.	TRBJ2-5	CASSSVGQGGETQYF	TGCGCCAGCAGCTCTGTTGGACAGGGAGGAGAGACCCAGTACTTC
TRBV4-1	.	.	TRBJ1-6	CASSQARANTNSPLHF	TGCGCCAGCAGCCAAGCACGGGCTAATACTAATTCACCCCTCCACTTT
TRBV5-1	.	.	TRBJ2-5	CASSHLRGPETQYF	TGCGCCAGCAGCCATCTCAGGGGACCGGAGACCCAGTACTTC
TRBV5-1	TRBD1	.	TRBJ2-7	CASSIPQGVASEQYF	TGCGCCAGCAGCATTCCGCAGGGGGTGGCCTCCGAGCAGTACTTC
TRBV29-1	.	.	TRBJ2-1	CSVEVLEDNEQFF	TGCAGCGTTGAGGTACTAGAGGACAATGAGCAGTTCTTC
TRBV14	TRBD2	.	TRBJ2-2	CASSLAGGPYTGELFF	TGTGCCAGCAGCCTAGCGGGGGGGCCGTACACCGGGGAGCTGTTTTTT
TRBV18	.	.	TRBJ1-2	CASSRGGGYGYTF	TGTGCCAGCTCACGAGGGGGTGGCTATGGCTACACCTTC
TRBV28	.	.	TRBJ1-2	CASRQGPNYGYTF	TGTGCCAGCAGGCAGGGGCCCAACTATGGCTACACCTTC
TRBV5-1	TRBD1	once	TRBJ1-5	CASSLDRGSNQPQHF	TGCGCCAGCAGCTTGGACAGGGGGAGCAATCAGCCCCAGCATTTT
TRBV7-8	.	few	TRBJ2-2	CASSINTGELFF	TGTGCCAGCAGCATAAACACCGGGGAGCTGTTTTTT
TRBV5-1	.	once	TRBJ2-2	CASSLATAGELFF	TGCGCCAGCAGCTTGGCTACGGCCGGGGAGCTGTTTTTT
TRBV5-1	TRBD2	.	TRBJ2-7	CASRTTSGAYEQYF	TGCGCCAGCAGAACTACTAGCGGTGCCTACGAGCAGTACTTC
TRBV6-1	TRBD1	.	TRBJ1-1	CASSLAGGSFMAFF	TGTGCCAGCAGTTTGGCAGGGGGTTCCTTCATGGCTTTCTTT
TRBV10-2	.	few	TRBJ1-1	CASRNGLNTEAFF	TGCGCCAGTAGGAACGGGTTGAACACTGAAGCTTTCTTT
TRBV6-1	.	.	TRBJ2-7	CASRDFNEQYF	TGTGCCAGCAGGGACTTTAACGAGCAGTACTTC
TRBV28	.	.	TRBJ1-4	CASSVGGREKLFF	TGTGCCAGCTCTGTTGGGGGACGTGAAAAACTGTTTTTT
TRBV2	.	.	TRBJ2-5	CASSDHGETQYF	TGTGCCAGCAGTGACCACGGGGAGACCCAGTACTTC
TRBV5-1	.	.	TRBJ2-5	CASSLEETQYF	TGCGCCAGCAGCTTGGAAGAGACCCAGTACTTC
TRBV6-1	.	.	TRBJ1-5	CASSEVSSVSNQPQHF	TGTGCCAGCAGTGAAGTCTCCAGTGTTAGCAATCAGCCCCAGCATTTT
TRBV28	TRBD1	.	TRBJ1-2	CASSPTQGRGLHYGYTF	TGTGCCAGCAGCCCGACCCAAGGCAGGGGGCTGCACTATGGCTACACCTTC
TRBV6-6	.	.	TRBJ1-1	CASSYGGGTEAFF	TGTGCCAGCAGTTATGGGGGCGGTACTGAAGCTTTCTTT
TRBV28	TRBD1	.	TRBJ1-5	CASRKQAGGTGRKGNQPQHF	TGTGCCAGCAGAAAACAGGCGGGGGGGACAGGGCGAAAGGGCAATCAGCCCCAGCATTTT
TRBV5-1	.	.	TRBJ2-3	CASSATGVTDTQYF	TGCGCCAGCAGCGCAACCGGGGTTACAGATACGCAGTATTTT
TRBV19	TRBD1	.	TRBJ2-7	CASKGTVTYEQYF	TGTGCCAGTAAGGGGACAGTAACCTACGAGCAGTACTTC
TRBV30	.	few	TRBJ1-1	CASLSNTEAFF	TGTGCCTCTCTATCGAACACTGAAGCTTTCTTT
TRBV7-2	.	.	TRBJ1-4	CASSSGGREVEKLFF	TGTGCCAGCAGCTCCGGAGGCAGGGAAGTTGAAAAACTGTTTTTT